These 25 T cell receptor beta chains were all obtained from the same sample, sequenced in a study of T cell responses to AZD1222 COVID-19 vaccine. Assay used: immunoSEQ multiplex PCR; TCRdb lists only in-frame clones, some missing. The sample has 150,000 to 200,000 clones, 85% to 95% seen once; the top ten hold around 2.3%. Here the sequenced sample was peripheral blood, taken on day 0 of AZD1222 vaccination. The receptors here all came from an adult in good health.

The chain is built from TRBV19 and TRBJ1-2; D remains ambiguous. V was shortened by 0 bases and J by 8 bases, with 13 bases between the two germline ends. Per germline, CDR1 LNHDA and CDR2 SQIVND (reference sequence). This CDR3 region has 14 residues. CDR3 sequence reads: CASSIDGGPGGYTF. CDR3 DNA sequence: TGTGCCAGTAGTATAGATGGAGGCCCGGGGGGCTACACCTTC.

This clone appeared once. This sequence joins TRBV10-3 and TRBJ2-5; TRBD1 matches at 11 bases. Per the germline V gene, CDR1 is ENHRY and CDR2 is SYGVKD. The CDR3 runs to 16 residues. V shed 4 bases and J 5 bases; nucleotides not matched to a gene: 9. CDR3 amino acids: CAISAAGTGGGETQYF. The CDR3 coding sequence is TGTGCCATCAGTGCCGCCGGGACAGGGGGAGGCGAGACCCAGTACTTC.

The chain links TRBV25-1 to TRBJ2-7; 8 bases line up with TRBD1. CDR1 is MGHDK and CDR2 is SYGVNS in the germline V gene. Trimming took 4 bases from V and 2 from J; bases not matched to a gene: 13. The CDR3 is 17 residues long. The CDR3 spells CASSAMDREQYAYEQYF. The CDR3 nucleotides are TGTGCCAGCAGTGCCATGGACAGGGAGCAGTACGCCTACGAGCAGTACTTC.

The CDR3 coding sequence is TGTGCCAGCAGCACGCGACTAGCGGGAATCAATGAGCAGTTCTTC. Translating it yields CASSTRLAGINEQFF. The chain is built from TRBV7-3 and TRBJ2-1, with 11 bases fitting TRBD2. This CDR3 has 15 residues. V lost 5 bases and J lost 6; bases outside the gene matches: 6. Germline CDR1 is SGHTA and CDR2 is FQGTGA.

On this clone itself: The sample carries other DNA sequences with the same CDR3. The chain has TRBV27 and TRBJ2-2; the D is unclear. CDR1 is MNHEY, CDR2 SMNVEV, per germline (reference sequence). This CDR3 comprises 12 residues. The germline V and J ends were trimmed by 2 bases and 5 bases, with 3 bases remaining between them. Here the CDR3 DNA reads TGTGCCAGCAGTTTAGGGACCGGGGAGCTGTTTTTT. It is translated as CASSLGTGELFF.

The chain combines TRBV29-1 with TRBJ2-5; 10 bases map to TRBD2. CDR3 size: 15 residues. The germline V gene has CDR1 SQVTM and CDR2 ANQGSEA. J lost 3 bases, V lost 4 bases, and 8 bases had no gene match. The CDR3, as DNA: TGCAGCGTTGTACTCCCGCTAGCGGGGGAAGAGACCCAGTACTTC. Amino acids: CSVVLPLAGEETQYF.

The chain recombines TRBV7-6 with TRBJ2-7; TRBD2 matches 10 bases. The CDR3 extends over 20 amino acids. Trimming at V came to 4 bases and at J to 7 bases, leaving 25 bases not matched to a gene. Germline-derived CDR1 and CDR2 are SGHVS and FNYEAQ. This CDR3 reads CASSSRTGPGLASLRGEQYF. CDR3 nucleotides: TGTGCCAGCAGCTCACGGACAGGACCGGGACTAGCGTCCCTCAGAGGGGAGCAGTACTTC.

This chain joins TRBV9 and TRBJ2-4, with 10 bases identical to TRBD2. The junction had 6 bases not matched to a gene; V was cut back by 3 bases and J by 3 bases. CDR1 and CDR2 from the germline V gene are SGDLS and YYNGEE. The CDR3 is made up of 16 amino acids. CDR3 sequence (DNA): TGTGCCAGCAGCGCAGAGCGGGGGGGCGGCAAAAACATTCAGTACTTC. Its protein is CASSAERGGGKNIQYF.

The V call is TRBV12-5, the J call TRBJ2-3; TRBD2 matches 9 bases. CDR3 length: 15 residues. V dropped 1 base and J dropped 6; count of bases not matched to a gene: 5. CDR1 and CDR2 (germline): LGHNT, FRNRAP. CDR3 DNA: TGTGCTAGTGGTTTGGATAGCGGGAGAATGGATACGCAGTATTTT. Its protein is CASGLDSGRMDTQYF.

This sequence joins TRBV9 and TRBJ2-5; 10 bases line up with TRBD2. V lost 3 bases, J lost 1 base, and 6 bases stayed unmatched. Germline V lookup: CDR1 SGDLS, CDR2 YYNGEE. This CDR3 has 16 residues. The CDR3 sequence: CASSAGLAAPQETQYF. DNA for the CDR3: TGTGCCAGCAGCGCCGGACTAGCGGCCCCCCAAGAGACCCAGTACTTC.

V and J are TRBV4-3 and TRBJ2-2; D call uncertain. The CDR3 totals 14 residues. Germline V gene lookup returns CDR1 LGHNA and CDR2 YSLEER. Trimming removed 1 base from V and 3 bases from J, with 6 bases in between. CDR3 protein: CASSQGGYTGELFF. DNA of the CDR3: TGCGCCAGCAGCCAAGGGGGTTACACCGGGGAGCTGTTTTTT.

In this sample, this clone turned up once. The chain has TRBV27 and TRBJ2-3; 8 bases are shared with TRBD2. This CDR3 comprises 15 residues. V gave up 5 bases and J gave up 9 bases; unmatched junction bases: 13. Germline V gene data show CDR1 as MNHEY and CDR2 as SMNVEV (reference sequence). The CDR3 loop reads CASSPLTGGFLTQYF. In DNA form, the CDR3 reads TGTGCCAGCAGTCCCCTTACGGGAGGGTTCCTGACGCAGTATTTT.

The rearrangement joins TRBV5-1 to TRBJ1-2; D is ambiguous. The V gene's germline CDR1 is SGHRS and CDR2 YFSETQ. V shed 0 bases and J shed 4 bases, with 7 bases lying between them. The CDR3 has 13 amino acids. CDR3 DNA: TGCGCCAGCAGCTTGGCCGAGGGCTATGGCTACACCTTC. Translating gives CASSLAEGYGYTF.

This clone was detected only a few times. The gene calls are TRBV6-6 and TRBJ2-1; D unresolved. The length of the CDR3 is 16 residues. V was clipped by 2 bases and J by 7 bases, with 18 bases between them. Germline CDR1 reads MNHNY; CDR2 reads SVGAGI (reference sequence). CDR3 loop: CASSYLLPAQRNEQFF. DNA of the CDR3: TGTGCCAGCAGTTACCTCCTCCCAGCCCAAAGGAATGAGCAGTTCTTC.

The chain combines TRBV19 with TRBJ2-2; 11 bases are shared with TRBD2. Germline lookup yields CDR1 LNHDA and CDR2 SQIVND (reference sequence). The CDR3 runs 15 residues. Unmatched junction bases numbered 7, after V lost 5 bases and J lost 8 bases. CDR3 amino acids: CASSPLTSGMGELFF. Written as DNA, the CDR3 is TGTGCCAGTAGTCCCCTGACTAGCGGGATGGGGGAGCTGTTTTTT.

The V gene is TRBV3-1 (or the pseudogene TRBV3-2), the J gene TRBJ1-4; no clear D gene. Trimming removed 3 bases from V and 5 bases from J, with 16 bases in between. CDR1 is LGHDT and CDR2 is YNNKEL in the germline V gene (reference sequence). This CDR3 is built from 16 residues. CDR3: CASSHRTPKKNEKLFF. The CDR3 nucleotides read TGTGCCAGCAGCCACAGGACCCCTAAAAAGAATGAAAAACTGTTTTTT.

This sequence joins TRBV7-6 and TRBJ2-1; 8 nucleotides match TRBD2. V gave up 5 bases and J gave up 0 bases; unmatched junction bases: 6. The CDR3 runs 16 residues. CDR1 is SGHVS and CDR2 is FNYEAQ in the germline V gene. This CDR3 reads CASSRIAGSSYNEQFF. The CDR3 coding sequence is TGTGCCAGCAGCCGTATAGCGGGGAGCTCCTACAATGAGCAGTTCTTC.

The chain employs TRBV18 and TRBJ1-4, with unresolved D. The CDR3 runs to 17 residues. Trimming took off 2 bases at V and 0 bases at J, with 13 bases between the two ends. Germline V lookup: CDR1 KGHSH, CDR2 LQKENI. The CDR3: CASSPGVEITTNEKLFF. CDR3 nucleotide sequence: TGTGCCAGCTCACCAGGGGTTGAAATCACAACTAATGAAAAACTGTTTTTT.

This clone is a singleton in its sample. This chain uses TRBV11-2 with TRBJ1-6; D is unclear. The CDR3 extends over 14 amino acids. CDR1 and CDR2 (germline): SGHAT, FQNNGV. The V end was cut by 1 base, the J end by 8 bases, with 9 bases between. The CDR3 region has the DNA TGTGCCAGCAGCTTAGGTTACGGACATTCACCCCTCCACTTT. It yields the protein CASSLGYGHSPLHF.

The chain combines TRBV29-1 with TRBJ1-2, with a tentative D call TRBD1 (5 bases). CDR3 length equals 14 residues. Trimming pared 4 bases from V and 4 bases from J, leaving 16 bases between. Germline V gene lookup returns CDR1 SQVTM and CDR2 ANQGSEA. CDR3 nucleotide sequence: TGCAGCGTTGTAGGCTGGGAGGGGACCTATGGCTACACCTTC. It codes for CSVVGWEGTYGYTF.

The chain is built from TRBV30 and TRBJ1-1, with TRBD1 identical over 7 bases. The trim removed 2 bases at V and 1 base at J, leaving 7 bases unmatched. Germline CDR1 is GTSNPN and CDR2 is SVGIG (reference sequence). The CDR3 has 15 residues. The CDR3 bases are TGTGCCTGGAGTTCCCCCCGGACAGGGAACACTGAAGCTTTCTTT. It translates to CAWSSPRTGNTEAFF.

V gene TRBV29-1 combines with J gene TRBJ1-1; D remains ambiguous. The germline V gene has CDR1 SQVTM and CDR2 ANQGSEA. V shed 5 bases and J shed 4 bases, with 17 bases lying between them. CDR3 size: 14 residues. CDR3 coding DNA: TGCAGCGTTCACCCGACATTGGGCGCCACTGAAGCTTTCTTT. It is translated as CSVHPTLGATEAFF.

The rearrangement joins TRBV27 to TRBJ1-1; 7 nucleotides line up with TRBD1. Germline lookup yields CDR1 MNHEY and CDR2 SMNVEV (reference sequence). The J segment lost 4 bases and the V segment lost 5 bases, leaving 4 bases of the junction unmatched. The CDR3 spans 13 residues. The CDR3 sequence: CASSPGTATEAFF. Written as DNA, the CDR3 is TGTGCCAGCAGTCCCGGGACAGCCACTGAAGCTTTCTTT.

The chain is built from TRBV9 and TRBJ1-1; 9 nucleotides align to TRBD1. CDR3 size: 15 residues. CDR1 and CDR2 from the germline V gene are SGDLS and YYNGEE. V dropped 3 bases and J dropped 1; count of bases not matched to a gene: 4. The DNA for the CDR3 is TGTGCCAGCAGCGCAGGACAGGGGTCGAACACTGAAGCTTTCTTT. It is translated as CASSAGQGSNTEAFF. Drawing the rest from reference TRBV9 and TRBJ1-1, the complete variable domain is DSGVTQTPKHLITATGQRVTLRCSPRSGDLSVYWYQQSLDQGLQFLIQYYNGEERAKGNILERFSAQQFPDLHSELNLSSLELGDSALYFCASSAGQGSNTEAFFGQGTRLTVV.

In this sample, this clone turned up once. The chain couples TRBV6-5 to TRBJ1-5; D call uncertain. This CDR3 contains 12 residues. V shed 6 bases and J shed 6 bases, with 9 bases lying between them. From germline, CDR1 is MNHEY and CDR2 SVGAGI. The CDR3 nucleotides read TGTGCCAGCAGCATATACGGTCAGCCCCAGCATTTT. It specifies CASSIYGQPQHF.